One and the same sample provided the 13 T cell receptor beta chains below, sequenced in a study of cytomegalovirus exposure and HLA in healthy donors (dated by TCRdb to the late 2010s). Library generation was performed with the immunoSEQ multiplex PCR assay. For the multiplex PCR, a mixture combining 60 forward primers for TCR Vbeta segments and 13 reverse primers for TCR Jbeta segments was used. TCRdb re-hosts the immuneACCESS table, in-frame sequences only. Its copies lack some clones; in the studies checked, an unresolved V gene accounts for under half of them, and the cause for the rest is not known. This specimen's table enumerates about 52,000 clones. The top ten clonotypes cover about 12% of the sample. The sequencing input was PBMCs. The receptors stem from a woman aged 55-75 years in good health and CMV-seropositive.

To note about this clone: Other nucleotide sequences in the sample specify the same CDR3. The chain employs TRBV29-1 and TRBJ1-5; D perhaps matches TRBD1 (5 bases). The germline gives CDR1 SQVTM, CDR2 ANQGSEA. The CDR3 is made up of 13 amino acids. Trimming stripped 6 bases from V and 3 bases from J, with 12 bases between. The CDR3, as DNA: TGCAGCGTCCAGGGAGGAGTCAATCAGCCCCAGCATTTT. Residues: CSVQGGVNQPQHF.

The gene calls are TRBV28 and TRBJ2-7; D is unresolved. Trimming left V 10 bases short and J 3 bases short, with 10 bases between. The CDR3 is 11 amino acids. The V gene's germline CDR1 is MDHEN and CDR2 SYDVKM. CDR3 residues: CATQHNYEQYF. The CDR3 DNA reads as TGTGCCACTCAACACAACTACGAGCAGTACTTC. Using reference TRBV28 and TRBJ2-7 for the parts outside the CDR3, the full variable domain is DVKVTQSSRYLVKRTGEKVFLECVQDMDHENMFWYRQDPGLGLRLIYFSYDVKMKEKGDIPEGYSVSREKKERFSLILESASTNQTSMYLCATQHNYEQYFGPGTRLTVT.

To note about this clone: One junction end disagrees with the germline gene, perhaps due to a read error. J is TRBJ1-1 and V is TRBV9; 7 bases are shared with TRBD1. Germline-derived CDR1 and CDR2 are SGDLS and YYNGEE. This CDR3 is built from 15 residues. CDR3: CASSVVGQVNTEDFF. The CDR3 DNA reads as TGTGCCAGCAGCGTAGTCGGACAGGTGAACACTGAAGATTTCTTT.

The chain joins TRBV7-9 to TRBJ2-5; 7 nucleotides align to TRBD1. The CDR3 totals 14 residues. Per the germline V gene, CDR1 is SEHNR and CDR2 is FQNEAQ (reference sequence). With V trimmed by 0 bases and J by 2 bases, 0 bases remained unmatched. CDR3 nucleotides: TGTGCCAGCAGCTTAGCCAGGGGGCAAGAGACCCAGTACTTC. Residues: CASSLARGQETQYF.

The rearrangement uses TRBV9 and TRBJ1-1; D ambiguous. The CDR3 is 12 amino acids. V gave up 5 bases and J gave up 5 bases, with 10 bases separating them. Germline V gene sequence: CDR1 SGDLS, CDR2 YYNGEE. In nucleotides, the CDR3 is TGTGCCAGCAGTGTACAGTTTACTGAAGCTTTCTTT. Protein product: CASSVQFTEAFF.

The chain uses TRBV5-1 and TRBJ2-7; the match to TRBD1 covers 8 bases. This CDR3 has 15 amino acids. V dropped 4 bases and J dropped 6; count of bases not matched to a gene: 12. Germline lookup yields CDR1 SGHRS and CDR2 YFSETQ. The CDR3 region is CASSGGGQGAVEQYF. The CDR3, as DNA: TGCGCCAGCAGCGGAGGTGGACAGGGTGCGGTCGAGCAGTACTTC.

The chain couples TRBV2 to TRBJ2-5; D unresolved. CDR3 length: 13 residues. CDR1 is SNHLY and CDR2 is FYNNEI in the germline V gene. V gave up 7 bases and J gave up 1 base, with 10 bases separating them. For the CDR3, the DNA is TGTGCCAGCATTCCCGAAGCCCAAGAGACCCAGTACTTC. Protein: CASIPEAQETQYF.

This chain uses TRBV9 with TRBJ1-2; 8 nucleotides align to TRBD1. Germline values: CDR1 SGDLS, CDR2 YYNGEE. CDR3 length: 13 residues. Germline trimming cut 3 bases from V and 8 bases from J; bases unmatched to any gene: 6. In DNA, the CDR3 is TGTGCCAGCAGCGCCCGGACAGGGTTCGGCTACACCTTC. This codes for CASSARTGFGYTF. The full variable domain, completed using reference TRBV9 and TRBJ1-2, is DSGVTQTPKHLITATGQRVTLRCSPRSGDLSVYWYQQSLDQGLQFLIQYYNGEERAKGNILERFSAQQFPDLHSELNLSSLELGDSALYFCASSARTGFGYTFGSGTRLTVV.

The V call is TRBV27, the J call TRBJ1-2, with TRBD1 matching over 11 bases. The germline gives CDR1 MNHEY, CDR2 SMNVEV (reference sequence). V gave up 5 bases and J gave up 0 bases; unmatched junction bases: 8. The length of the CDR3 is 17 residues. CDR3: CASSAPGQGGSNYGYTF. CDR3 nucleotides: TGTGCCAGCAGTGCACCGGGACAGGGGGGATCTAACTATGGCTACACCTTC.

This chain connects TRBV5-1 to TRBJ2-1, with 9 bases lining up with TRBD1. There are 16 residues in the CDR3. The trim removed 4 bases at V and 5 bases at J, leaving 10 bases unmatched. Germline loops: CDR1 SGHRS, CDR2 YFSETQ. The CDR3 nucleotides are TGCGCCAGCAGCCTAGGCCACAGGGGGCTCGACAATGAGCAGTTCTTC. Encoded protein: CASSLGHRGLDNEQFF.

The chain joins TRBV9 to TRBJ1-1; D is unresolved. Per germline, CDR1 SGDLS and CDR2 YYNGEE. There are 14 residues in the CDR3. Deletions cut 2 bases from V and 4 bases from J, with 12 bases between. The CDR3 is CASSVRLDGTEAFF. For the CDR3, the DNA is TGTGCCAGCAGCGTCCGGTTAGATGGCACTGAAGCTTTCTTT.

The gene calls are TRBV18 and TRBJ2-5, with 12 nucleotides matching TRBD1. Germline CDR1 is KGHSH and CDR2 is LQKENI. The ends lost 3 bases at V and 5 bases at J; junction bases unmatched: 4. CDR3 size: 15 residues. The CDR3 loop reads CASSPGTGGAETQYF. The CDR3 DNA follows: TGTGCCAGCTCACCTGGGACAGGGGGCGCGGAGACCCAGTACTTC.

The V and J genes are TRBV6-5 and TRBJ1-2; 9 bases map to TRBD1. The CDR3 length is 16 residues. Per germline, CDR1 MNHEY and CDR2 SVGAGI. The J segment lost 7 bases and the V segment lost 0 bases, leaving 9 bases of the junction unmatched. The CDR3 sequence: CASSYSNRGPGSGYTF. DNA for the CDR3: TGTGCCAGCAGTTACTCCAACAGGGGGCCTGGGAGTGGCTACACCTTC.